This paragraph covers one TCR beta chain sequence. With 4 bases clipped from V and 3 bases from J, the junction kept 1 base outside the gene matches. The CDR3 is 13 residues long. The germline CDR1 and CDR2 sequences are LNHDA and SQIVND (reference sequence). These data belong to a study of blood T cell repertoires in COVID-19. Sequencing was performed with immunoSEQ multiplex PCR; in TCRdb, only in-frame clones are kept and a portion is missing. The sample records around 290,000 clones, around 86% being singletons. The V and J genes are TRBV19 and TRBJ1-2, with 8 positions matching TRBD1. Source material: PBMCs or T cells enriched from blood (not recorded which). The origin of this receptor is a woman between 35 and 50 years old who had recovered from COVID-19. The CDR3 DNA is TGTGCCAGTAGTACGGGACAGGACTATGGCTACACCTTC. Translation gives CASSTGQDYGYTF.